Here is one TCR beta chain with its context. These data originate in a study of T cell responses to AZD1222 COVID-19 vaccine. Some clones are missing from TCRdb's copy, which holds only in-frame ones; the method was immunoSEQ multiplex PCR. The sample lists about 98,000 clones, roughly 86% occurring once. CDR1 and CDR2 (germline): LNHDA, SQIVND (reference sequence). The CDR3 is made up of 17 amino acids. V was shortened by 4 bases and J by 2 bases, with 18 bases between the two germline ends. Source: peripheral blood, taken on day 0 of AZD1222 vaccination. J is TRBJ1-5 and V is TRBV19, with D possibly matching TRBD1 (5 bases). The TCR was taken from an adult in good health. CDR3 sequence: CASSSTPGRTRNQPQHF. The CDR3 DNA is TGTGCCAGTAGTAGCACACCGGGGAGGACACGCAATCAGCCCCAGCATTTT.